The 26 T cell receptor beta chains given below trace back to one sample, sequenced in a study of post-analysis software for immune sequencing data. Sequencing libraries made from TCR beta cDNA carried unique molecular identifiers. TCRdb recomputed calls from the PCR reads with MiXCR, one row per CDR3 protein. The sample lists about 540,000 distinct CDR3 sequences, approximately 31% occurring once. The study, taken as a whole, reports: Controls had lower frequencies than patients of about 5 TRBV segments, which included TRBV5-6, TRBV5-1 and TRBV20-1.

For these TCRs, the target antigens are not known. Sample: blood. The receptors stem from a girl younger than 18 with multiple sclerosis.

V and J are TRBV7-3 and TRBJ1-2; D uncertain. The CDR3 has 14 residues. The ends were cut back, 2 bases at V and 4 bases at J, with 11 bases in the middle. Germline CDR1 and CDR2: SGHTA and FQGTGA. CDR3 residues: CASSLESLGYGYTF. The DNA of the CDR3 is TGTGCCAGCAGCTTAGAGAGCTTGGGCTATGGCTACACCTTC.

CDR3 protein: CASSQDPPGEAYNSPLHF. DNA for the CDR3: TGTGCCAGCAGCCAAGATCCTCCCGGTGAGGCTTATAATTCACCCCTCCACTTT. V and J are TRBV3-1 and TRBJ1-6; D is unclear. The CDR3 spans 18 residues. Trimming left V 0 bases short and J 4 bases short, with 16 bases between. Germline V gene lookup returns CDR1 LGHDT and CDR2 YNNKEL (reference sequence).

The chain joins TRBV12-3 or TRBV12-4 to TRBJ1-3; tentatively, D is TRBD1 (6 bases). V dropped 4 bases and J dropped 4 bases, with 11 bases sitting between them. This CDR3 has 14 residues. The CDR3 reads CASSSQGLGNTIYF. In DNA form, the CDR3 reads TGTGCCAGCAGTTCACAGGGACTCGGAAACACCATATATTTT.

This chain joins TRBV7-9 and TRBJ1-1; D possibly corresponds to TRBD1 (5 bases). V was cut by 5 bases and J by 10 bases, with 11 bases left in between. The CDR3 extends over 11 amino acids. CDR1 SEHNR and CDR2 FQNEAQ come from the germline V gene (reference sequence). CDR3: CASSPGGGAFF. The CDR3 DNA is TGTGCCAGCAGCCCTGGGGGGGGAGCTTTCTTT.

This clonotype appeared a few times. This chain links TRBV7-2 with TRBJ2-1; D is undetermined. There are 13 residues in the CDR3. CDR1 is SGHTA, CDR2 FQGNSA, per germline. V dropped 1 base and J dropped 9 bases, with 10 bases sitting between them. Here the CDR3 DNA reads TGTGCCAGCAGCTTAGTTCTAGGATCTGAGCAGTTCTTC. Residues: CASSLVLGSEQFF.

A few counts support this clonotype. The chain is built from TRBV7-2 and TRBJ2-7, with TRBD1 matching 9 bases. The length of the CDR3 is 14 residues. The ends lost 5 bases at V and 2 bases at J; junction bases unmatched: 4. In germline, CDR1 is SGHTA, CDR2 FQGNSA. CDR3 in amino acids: CASSRDRATYEQYF. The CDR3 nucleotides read TGTGCCAGCAGCAGGGACAGGGCGACCTACGAGCAGTACTTC. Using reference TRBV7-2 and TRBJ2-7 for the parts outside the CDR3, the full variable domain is GAGVSQSPSNKVTEKGKDVELRCDPISGHTALYWYRQSLGQGLEFLIYFQGNSAPDKSGLPSDRFSAERTGGSVSTLTIQRTQQEDSAVYLCASSRDRATYEQYFGPGTRLTVT.

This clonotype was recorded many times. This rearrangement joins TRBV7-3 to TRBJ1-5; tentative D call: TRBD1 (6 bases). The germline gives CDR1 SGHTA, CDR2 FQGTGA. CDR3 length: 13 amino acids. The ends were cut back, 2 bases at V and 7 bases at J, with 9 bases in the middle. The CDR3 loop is CASSLEGGQPQHF. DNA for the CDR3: TGTGCCAGCAGCTTAGAGGGGGGGCAGCCCCAGCATTTT.

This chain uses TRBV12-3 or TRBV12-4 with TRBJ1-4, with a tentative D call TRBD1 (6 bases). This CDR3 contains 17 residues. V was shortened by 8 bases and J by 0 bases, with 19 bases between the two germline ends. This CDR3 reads CASVWTEDFATNEKLFF. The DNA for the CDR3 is TGTGCCAGCGTGTGGACAGAAGACTTCGCAACTAATGAAAAACTGTTTTTT.

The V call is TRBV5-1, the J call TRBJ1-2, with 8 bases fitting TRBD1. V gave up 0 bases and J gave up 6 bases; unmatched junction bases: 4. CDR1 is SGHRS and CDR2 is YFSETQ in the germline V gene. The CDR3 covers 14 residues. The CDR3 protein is CASSLGQGNNGYTF. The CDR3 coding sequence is TGCGCCAGCAGCTTGGGACAGGGGAACAATGGCTACACCTTC.

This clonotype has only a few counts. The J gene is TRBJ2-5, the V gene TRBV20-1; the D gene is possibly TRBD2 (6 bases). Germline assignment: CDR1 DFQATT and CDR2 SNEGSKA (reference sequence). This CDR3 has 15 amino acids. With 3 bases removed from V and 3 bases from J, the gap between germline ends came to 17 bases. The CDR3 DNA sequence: TGCAGTGCTAGTTTCCAGCGGGTGCGGAAAGAGACCCAGTACTTC. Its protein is CSASFQRVRKETQYF.

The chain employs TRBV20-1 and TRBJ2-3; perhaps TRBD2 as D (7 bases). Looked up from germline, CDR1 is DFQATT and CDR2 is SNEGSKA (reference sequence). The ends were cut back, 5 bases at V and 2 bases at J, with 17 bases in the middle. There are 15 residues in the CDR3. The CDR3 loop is CSARGAGASTDTQYF. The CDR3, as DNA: TGCAGTGCTCGAGGGGCGGGGGCTTCCACAGATACGCAGTATTTT.

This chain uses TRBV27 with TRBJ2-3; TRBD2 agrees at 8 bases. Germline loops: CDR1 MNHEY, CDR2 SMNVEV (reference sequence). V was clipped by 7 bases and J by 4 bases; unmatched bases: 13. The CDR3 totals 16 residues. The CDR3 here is CASTALLAGGPDTQYF. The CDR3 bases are TGTGCCAGCACCGCCCTACTGGCGGGGGGCCCAGATACGCAGTATTTT.

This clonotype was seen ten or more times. DNA of the CDR3: TGTGCCATCAGTGAGGGCACCTACGAGCAGTACTTC. It specifies CAISEGTYEQYF. The chain recombines TRBV10-3 with TRBJ2-7; no definite D call. Between the trimmed V and J ends, which lost 2 bases and 2 bases, there was a span of 4 bases. CDR1 is ENHRY and CDR2 is SYGVKD in the germline V gene. CDR3 length equals 12 residues.

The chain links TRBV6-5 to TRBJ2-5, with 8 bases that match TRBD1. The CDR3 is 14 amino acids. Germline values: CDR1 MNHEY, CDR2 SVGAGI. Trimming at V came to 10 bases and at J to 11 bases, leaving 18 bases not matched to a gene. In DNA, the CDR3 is TGTGCCATAAGTGACAGGGGAGGCGGCAATGAGCAGTACTTC. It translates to CAISDRGGGNEQYF.

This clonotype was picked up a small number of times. The CDR3 loop reads CSARDEGGQPQHF. The CDR3 DNA reads TGCAGTGCTAGAGATGAGGGGGGGCAGCCCCAGCATTTT. The chain couples TRBV20-1 to TRBJ1-5; perhaps TRBD1 as D (6 bases). CDR1 is DFQATT and CDR2 is SNEGSKA in the germline V gene (reference sequence). Trimming removed 0 bases from V and 7 bases from J, with 10 bases in between. The CDR3 length is 13 residues.

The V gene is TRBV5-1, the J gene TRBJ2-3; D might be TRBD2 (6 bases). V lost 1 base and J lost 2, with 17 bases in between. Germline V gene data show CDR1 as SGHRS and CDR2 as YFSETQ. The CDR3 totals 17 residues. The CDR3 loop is CASSLLGIAALTDTQYF. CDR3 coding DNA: TGCGCCAGCAGCTTGTTGGGAATAGCGGCCCTCACAGATACGCAGTATTTT.

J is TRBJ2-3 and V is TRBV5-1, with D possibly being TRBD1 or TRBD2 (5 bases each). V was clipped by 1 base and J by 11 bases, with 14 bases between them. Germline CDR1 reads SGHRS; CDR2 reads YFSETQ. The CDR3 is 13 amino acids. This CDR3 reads CASSLSWGRVQYF. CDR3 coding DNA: TGCGCCAGCAGCTTGTCGTGGGGACGGGTGCAGTATTTT.

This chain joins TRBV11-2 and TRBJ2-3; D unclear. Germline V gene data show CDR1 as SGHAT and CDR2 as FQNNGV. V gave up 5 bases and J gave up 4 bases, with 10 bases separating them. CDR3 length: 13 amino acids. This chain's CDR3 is CASSRLRSDTQYF. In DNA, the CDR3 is TGTGCCAGCAGCCGTCTCAGATCAGATACGCAGTATTTT. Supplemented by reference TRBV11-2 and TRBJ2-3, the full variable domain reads EAGVAQSPRYKIIEKRQSVAFWCNPISGHATLYWYQQILGQGPKLLIQFQNNGVVDDSQLPKDRFSAERLKGVDSTLKIQPAKLEDSAVYLCASSRLRSDTQYFGPGTRLTVL.

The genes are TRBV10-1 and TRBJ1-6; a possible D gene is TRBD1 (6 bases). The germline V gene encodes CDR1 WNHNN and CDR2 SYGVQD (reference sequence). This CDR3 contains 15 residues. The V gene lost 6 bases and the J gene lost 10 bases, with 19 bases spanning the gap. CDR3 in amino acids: CASSPSRQVDSPLHF. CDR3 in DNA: TGCGCCAGCAGCCCCTCTCGACAGGTGGACTCACCCCTCCACTTT.

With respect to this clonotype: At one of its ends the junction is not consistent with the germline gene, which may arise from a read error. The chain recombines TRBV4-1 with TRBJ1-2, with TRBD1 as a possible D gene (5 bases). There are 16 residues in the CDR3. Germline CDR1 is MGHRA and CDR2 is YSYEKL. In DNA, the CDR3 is TGCGCCAGCAGCCAAGAAGGTTCAGGGAGGAACTATGACTACACCTTC. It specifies CASSQEGSGRNYDYTF.

The CDR3 DNA is TGCAGTGCTAGAGATCTTGGGCAGGGGGCCTTAGAGACCCAGTACTTC. It specifies CSARDLGQGALETQYF. This chain connects TRBV20-1 to TRBJ2-5; TRBD1 aligns across 8 bases. The CDR3 is 16 residues long. J gave up 4 bases and V 0 bases, and 10 bases lay outside the gene matches. The V gene's germline CDR1 is DFQATT and CDR2 SNEGSKA (reference sequence).

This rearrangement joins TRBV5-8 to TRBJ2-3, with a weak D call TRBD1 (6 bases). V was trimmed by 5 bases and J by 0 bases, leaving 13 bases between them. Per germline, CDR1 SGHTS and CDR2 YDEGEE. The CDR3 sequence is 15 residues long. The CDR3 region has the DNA TGTGCCAGCAGGACCCCGGGACATAGCACAGATACGCAGTATTTT. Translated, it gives CASRTPGHSTDTQYF.

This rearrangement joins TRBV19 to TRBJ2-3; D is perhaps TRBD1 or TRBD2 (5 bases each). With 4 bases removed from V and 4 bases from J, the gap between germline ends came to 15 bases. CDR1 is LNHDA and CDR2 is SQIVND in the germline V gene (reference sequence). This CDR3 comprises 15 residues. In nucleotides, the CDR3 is TGTGCCAGTAGTACCGGTCACATGGGGGCAGATACGCAGTATTTT. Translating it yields CASSTGHMGADTQYF.

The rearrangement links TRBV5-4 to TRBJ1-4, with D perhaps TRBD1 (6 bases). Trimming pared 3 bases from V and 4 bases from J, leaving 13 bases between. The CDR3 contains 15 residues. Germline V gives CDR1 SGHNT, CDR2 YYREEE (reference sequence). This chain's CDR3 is CASSSYRDNNEKLFF. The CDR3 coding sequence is TGTGCCAGCAGCTCGTACAGGGATAATAATGAAAAACTGTTTTTT.

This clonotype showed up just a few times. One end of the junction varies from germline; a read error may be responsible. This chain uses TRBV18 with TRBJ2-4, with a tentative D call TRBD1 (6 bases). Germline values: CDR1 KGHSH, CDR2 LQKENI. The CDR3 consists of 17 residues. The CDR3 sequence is CVSSPSTGLTAKNIQYF. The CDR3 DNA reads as TGTGTCAGCTCACCGTCCACAGGGTTAACAGCCAAAAACATTCAGTACTTC.

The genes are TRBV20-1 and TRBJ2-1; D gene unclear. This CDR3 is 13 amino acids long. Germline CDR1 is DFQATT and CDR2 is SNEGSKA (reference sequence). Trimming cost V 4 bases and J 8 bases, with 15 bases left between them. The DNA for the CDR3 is TGCAGTGCTACCCCCGGGTGGGTGGATGAGCAGTTCTTC. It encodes CSATPGWVDEQFF.